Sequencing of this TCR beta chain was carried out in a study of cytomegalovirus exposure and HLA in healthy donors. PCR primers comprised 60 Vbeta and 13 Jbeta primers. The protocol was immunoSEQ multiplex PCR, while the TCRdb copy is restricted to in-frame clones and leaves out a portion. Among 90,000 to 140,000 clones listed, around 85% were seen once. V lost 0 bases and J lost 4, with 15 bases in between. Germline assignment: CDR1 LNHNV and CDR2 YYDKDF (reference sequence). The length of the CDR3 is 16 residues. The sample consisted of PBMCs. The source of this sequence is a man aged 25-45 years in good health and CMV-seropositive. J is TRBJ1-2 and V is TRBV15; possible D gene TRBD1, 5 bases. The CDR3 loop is CATSRDSEGVLYGYTF. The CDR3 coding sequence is TGTGCCACCAGCAGAGATTCAGAAGGGGTCCTCTATGGCTACACCTTC. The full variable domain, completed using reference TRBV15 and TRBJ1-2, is DAMVIQNPRYQVTQFGKPVTLSCSQTLNHNVMYWYQQKSSQAPKLLFHYYDKDFNNEADTPDNFQSRRPNTSFCFLDIRSPGLGDTAMYLCATSRDSEGVLYGYTFGSGTRLTVV.